This T cell receptor beta chain was recorded in a study of shared clonotypes between healthy human individuals. General observations from the study: Richness estimates generally favored naive over memory subsets.

Of note for this clone: Its matching antigen is unknown.

The naive CD8 subset, CD45RO-negative cells positively selected for CCR7, excluded terminally differentiated effector memory CD45RA+ cells. DNA at about 190 ng, about 30,000 T cell genomes, went into sorted-subset replicate PCRs. TCRdb keeps only in-frame clones here, not all; method: immunoSEQ multiplex PCR. Here the sample spans about 2.2 million clones, roughly 95% being singletons. The sample consisted of naive CD8+ T cells from PBMCs. The origin of this receptor is a man aged 18 to 29 in good health. Some clones in this sample may be carry-over from other donors' samples.

The CDR3 spells CASMAGGYGYTF. For the CDR3, the DNA is TGTGCCAGCATGGCTGGAGGGTATGGCTACACCTTC. This sequence joins TRBV6-1 and TRBJ1-2; the D is unclear. V was shortened by 7 bases and J by 5 bases, with 11 bases between the two germline ends. Germline V CDR1 and CDR2: MNHNS, SASEGT. The CDR3 length is 12 residues.